What follows are 30 T cell receptor beta chains derived from one specimen sequenced in a study of human T cells and chemical hapten exposure (dated by TCRdb to the early 2020s). The receptor library was made with RACE. The sample was run on a NextSeq 500. Starting from the raw public reads, TCRdb applied fastp trimming at Q25, assembled clones with MiXCR and retained in-frame beta chains. Rows with a matching CDR3 protein are joined into one entry that keeps the most common DNA and genes. Across this sample there are a few hundred thousand distinct CDR3 sequences, with over 8% seen only once. The ten largest clonotypes hold 2.3% of the sample. Explained via the paper, the time point label denotes: pre-sensitization, week 0. The treatment or condition label, as the study defines it: therapeutic diphenylcyclopropenone sensitization with weekly scalp DPC. Sample: whole blood, taken in connection with sensitization to the hapten diphenylcyclopropenone (DPC). These TCRs come from a woman aged 40 to 50 with alopecia areata. Some clones in this sample may be carry-over from other donors' samples.

The gene calls are TRBV12-3 or TRBV12-4 and TRBJ2-3; 10 bases map to TRBD2. The CDR3 consists of 16 residues. V lost 6 bases to trimming and J lost 5 bases; unmatched junction nucleotides: 11. Here the CDR3 reads CASSRSGRALRDTQYF. The CDR3 nucleotides read TGTGCCAGCAGCAGGAGCGGGAGGGCCCTAAGAGATACGCAGTATTTT.

The genes are TRBV3-1 and TRBJ1-1; the D is unclear. Germline-derived CDR1 and CDR2 are LGHDT and YNNKEL (reference sequence). V lost 4 bases to trimming and J lost 2 bases, with 8 bases between them. CDR3 length: 13 amino acids. The CDR3 loop is CASSLSENTEAFF. Written as DNA, the CDR3 is TGTGCCAGCAGCCTTTCTGAAAACACTGAAGCTTTCTTT.

This clonotype has at least ten counts. The gene calls are TRBV20-1 and TRBJ1-3; no clear D. Germline V gene data show CDR1 as DFQATT and CDR2 as SNEGSKA (reference sequence). The V end lost 0 bases, the J end lost 0 bases, and 9 bases lay between the germline ends. This CDR3 is built from 15 residues. The CDR3 spells CSARDRRISGNTIYF. CDR3 bases: TGCAGTGCTAGAGATAGGAGGATCTCTGGAAACACCATATATTTT.

The J gene is TRBJ2-7, the V gene TRBV18, with D possibly matching TRBD2 (6 bases). The CDR3 is 15 amino acids. Per the germline V gene, CDR1 is KGHSH and CDR2 is LQKENI. V was trimmed by 6 bases and J by 0 bases, leaving 15 bases between them. The CDR3 spells CASSPRRDGSYEQYF. CDR3 nucleotides: TGTGCCAGCTCCCCTAGGCGGGACGGCTCCTACGAGCAGTACTTC.

This clonotype has only a few counts. An end of the junction does not agree with germline; a read error may underlie this. The chain links TRBV10-1 to TRBJ2-7; 10 bases line up with TRBD2. Germline V gives CDR1 WNHNN, CDR2 SYGVQD (reference sequence). The CDR3 is 16 amino acids. The CDR3 here is CASSESRVAGGCEQHF. The CDR3 DNA sequence: TGCGCCAGCAGTGAGTCAAGGGTAGCGGGAGGCTGCGAGCAGCACTTC.

The rearrangement links TRBV27 to TRBJ1-6; 9 bases are shared with TRBD1. In germline, CDR1 is MNHEY, CDR2 SMNVEV (reference sequence). J gave up 3 bases and V 5 bases, and 5 bases lay outside the gene matches. This CDR3 region has 16 residues. CDR3 loop: CASSPRQGGYNSPLHF. The DNA of the CDR3 is TGTGCCAGCAGTCCCAGACAGGGGGGCTATAATTCACCCCTCCACTTT.

At least ten counts were recorded for this clonotype. The J gene is TRBJ2-3, the V gene TRBV4-1; TRBD1 matches at 7 bases. The CDR3 has 14 residues. CDR1 MGHRA and CDR2 YSYEKL come from the germline V gene. V shed 2 bases, J shed 2 bases, and the junction held 1 base outside the gene matches. Written as DNA, the CDR3 is TGCGCCAGCAGCCAAACAGGGGCCACAGATACGCAGTATTTT. Translating it yields CASSQTGATDTQYF.

The rearrangement links TRBV27 to TRBJ2-4; D unresolved. Germline V gene lookup returns CDR1 MNHEY and CDR2 SMNVEV (reference sequence). The CDR3 has 15 residues. Trimming cost V 2 bases and J 4 bases, with 12 bases left between them. The CDR3 DNA sequence: TGTGCCAGCAGTTTAATAGCTACCCTGAAAAACATTCAGTACTTC. This encodes CASSLIATLKNIQYF.

The V and J genes are TRBV5-1 and TRBJ2-1; possible D gene TRBD2, 6 bases. The CDR3 sequence is 15 residues long. With 0 bases removed from V and 4 bases from J, the gap between germline ends came to 11 bases. CDR1 is SGHRS, CDR2 YFSETQ, per germline. The DNA of the CDR3 is TGCGCCAGCAGCTTGGGGGCTAGCGTGTACAATGAGCAGTTCTTC. This codes for CASSLGASVYNEQFF. The variable domain in full, completed from reference TRBV5-1 and TRBJ2-1, reads KAGVTQTPRYLIKTRGQQVTLSCSPISGHRSVSWYQQTPGQGLQFLFEYFSETQRNKGNFPGRFSGRQFSNSRSEMNVSTLELGDSALYLCASSLGASVYNEQFFGPGTRLTVL.

The gene calls are TRBV5-1 and TRBJ2-6, with TRBD1 as a possible D gene (6 bases). Germline assignment: CDR1 SGHRS and CDR2 YFSETQ. V dropped 4 bases and J dropped 0 bases, with 8 bases sitting between them. This CDR3 is 15 amino acids long. CDR3 protein: CASSTTGSGANVLTF. The CDR3 DNA sequence: TGCGCCAGCAGCACGACAGGCTCTGGGGCCAACGTCCTGACTTTC.

This clonotype appeared a few times. This chain connects TRBV3-1 to TRBJ1-5; D possibly corresponds to TRBD1 (5 bases). Germline CDR1 and CDR2: LGHDT and YNNKEL (reference sequence). The CDR3 runs to 13 residues. V was trimmed by 1 base and J by 9 bases, leaving 10 bases between them. The CDR3 bases are TGTGCCAGCAGCCAAGGGGACGGCCGGCCCCAGCATTTT. It encodes CASSQGDGRPQHF.

There are a few counts of this clonotype. The chain combines TRBV20-1 with TRBJ2-1, with 8 positions matching TRBD2. V gave up 3 bases and J gave up 0 bases; unmatched junction bases: 1. The germline CDR1 and CDR2 sequences are DFQATT and SNEGSKA (reference sequence). This CDR3 spans 14 amino acids. DNA for the CDR3: TGCAGTGCTAGCACTAGCGGCTCCTACAATGAGCAGTTCTTC. This codes for CSASTSGSYNEQFF.

This clonotype showed up many times. The chain has TRBV7-9 and TRBJ2-7; D perhaps matches TRBD2 (6 bases). The CDR3 covers 14 residues. Germline V gene sequence: CDR1 SEHNR, CDR2 FQNEAQ (reference sequence). The ends were cut back, 1 base at V and 6 bases at J, with 13 bases in the middle. CDR3 coding DNA: TGTGCCAGCAGCTTAGTCACTAGCTTTACCGAGCAGTACTTC. Protein sequence: CASSLVTSFTEQYF.

This clonotype was found a few times. An end of the junction does not agree with germline; a read error may underlie this. The gene calls are TRBV11-2 and TRBJ2-3; a weak D match, TRBD2 (6 bases). Germline CDR1 is SGHAT and CDR2 is FQNNGV. The CDR3 contains 12 residues. CDR3 loop: CASSLEGTQWDF. The CDR3 nucleotides are TGTGCCAGCAGCTTAGAAGGGACTCAGTGGGATTTT. Full variable domain (rest looked up from reference TRBV11-2 and TRBJ2-3): EAGVAQSPRYKIIEKRQSVAFWCNPISGHATLYWYQQILGQGPKLLIQFQNNGVVDDSQLPKDRFSAERLKGVDSTLKIQPAKLEDSAVYLCASSLEGTQWDFGPGTRLTVL.

This clonotype was observed a few times. This sequence joins TRBV12-3 or TRBV12-4 and TRBJ2-3, with TRBD2 identical over 10 bases. The CDR3 has 17 amino acids. V lost 5 bases and J lost 3; bases outside the gene matches: 11. This CDR3 reads CASSPLASGRLTDTQYF. CDR3 sequence (DNA): TGTGCCAGCAGTCCATTGGCTAGCGGGAGATTGACAGATACGCAGTATTTT.

V usage is TRBV14 and J usage is TRBJ1-3, with D perhaps matching TRBD1 (6 bases). The CDR3 spans 15 residues. V lost 8 bases, J lost 1 base, and 15 bases lay in between. Per germline, CDR1 SGHDN and CDR2 FVKESK. The CDR3 here is CASGRQAISGNTIYF. The CDR3 coding sequence is TGTGCCAGCGGACGACAGGCTATTTCTGGAAACACCATATATTTT.

This clonotype occurred a few times. J is TRBJ1-1 and V is TRBV9, with D unclear. CDR3 size: 15 residues. Germline assignment: CDR1 SGDLS and CDR2 YYNGEE. Trimming removed 4 bases from V and 3 bases from J, with 16 bases in between. CDR3 sequence: CASSSHVGVDTEAFF. In nucleotides, the CDR3 is TGTGCCAGCAGCTCCCACGTGGGAGTTGACACTGAAGCTTTCTTT.

J is TRBJ2-7 and V is TRBV4-3; TRBD1 agrees at 9 bases. The germline gives CDR1 LGHNA, CDR2 YSLEER. The CDR3 extends over 17 amino acids. Germline trimming cut 0 bases from V and 3 bases from J; bases unmatched to any gene: 9. The CDR3 nucleotides read TGCGCCAGCAGCCAAGAGGACCCCGGACAGGGGAACTACGAGCAGTACTTC. Its translation: CASSQEDPGQGNYEQYF.

The table lists this clonotype with many counts. Here the CDR3 reads CASSLTGGGGNTIYF. CDR3 nucleotides: TGTGCCAGCAGCTTGACAGGGGGCGGTGGAAACACCATATATTTT. The J gene is TRBJ1-3, the V gene TRBV7-2; 10 nucleotides line up with TRBD1. Losses at the gene ends were 3 bases for V and 3 bases for J; bases not matched to a gene: 2. This CDR3 is 15 amino acids long. The V gene's germline CDR1 is SGHTA and CDR2 FQGNSA.

The V gene is TRBV7-2, the J gene TRBJ2-4, with D unclear. The ends were cut back, 4 bases at V and 0 bases at J, with 7 bases in the middle. This CDR3 region has 14 residues. The germline V gene has CDR1 SGHTA and CDR2 FQGNSA. In nucleotides, the CDR3 is TGTGCCAGCAGCTCAGGTGTAGCCAAAAACATTCAGTACTTC. It yields the protein CASSSGVAKNIQYF. Combining the CDR3 with reference TRBV7-2 and TRBJ2-4 gives the whole variable domain GAGVSQSPSNKVTEKGKDVELRCDPISGHTALYWYRQSLGQGLEFLIYFQGNSAPDKSGLPSDRFSAERTGGSVSTLTIQRTQQEDSAVYLCASSSGVAKNIQYFGAGTRLSVL.

This clonotype was observed at least ten times. This sequence joins TRBV28 and TRBJ1-5; D is perhaps TRBD1 (5 bases). Trimming shortened V by 7 bases and J by 5 bases, and 12 bases separated the two germline ends. The CDR3 is 13 residues long. Per the germline V gene, CDR1 is MDHEN and CDR2 is SYDVKM. This CDR3 reads CASTGRTHQPQHF. The CDR3 nucleotides are TGTGCCAGCACGGGACGGACTCATCAGCCCCAGCATTTT.

This clonotype has just a few counts. The chain is built from TRBV5-1 and TRBJ2-2, with TRBD1 matching 9 bases. The CDR3 has 15 residues. Germline trimming cut 4 bases from V and 7 bases from J; bases unmatched to any gene: 8. Germline V gene sequence: CDR1 SGHRS, CDR2 YFSETQ. CDR3 nucleotide sequence: TGCGCCAGCAGCACCGGACAGGGGTTAAGCGGGGAGCTGTTTTTT. It yields the protein CASSTGQGLSGELFF.

This clonotype was observed many times. This chain links TRBV29-1 with TRBJ2-3; 7 positions match TRBD2. Germline CDR1 SQVTM, CDR2 ANQGSEA. This CDR3 comprises 14 residues. V dropped 6 bases and J dropped 6; count of bases not matched to a gene: 12. The CDR3 protein is CSVSPRTRGDTQYF. CDR3 DNA sequence: TGCAGCGTAAGCCCGAGGACTAGAGGCGATACGCAGTATTTT.

The chain combines TRBV7-2 with TRBJ1-5, with 7 positions matching TRBD1. The germline CDR1 and CDR2 sequences are SGHTA and FQGNSA. The CDR3 runs 14 residues. Trimming removed 1 base from V and 6 bases from J; junction bases left unmatched: 3. The CDR3 is CASSLEAGGQPQHF. The CDR3, as DNA: TGTGCCAGCAGCTTAGAGGCAGGGGGTCAGCCCCAGCATTTT.

The J gene is TRBJ2-5, the V gene TRBV19; D is undetermined. Germline values: CDR1 LNHDA, CDR2 SQIVND (reference sequence). The CDR3 consists of 12 residues. V lost 3 bases to trimming and J lost 5 bases, with 7 bases between them. The CDR3 bases are TGTGCCAGTAGTATGTCTCTGGAGACCCAGTACTTC. Residues: CASSMSLETQYF.

This clonotype has ten or more counts. The chain couples TRBV3-1 to TRBJ2-7; possible D gene TRBD2, 6 bases. CDR1 and CDR2 from the germline V gene are LGHDT and YNNKEL (reference sequence). The CDR3 spans 14 residues. The V end was cut by 4 bases, the J end by 3 bases, with 13 bases between. The CDR3 DNA sequence: TGTGCCAGCAGCCTGTCCGGGGGAGGCTACGAGCAGTACTTC. Translation: CASSLSGGGYEQYF.

This clonotype showed up just a few times. The genes are TRBV7-3 and TRBJ2-3; 8 bases match TRBD2. Germline V gene sequence: CDR1 SGHTA, CDR2 FQGTGA. CDR3 length equals 17 residues. V lost 5 bases and J lost 8; bases outside the gene matches: 18. CDR3 DNA sequence: TGTGCCAGCAGCCCCATTAAGTCAGCGGGAGTCCTTGGTACGCAGTATTTT. This encodes CASSPIKSAGVLGTQYF.

This clonotype has a count of ten or more. This chain links TRBV12-3 or TRBV12-4 with TRBJ1-5; D remains unclear. The CDR3 runs 14 residues. V lost 6 bases, J lost 0 bases, and 9 bases lay in between. CDR3 in DNA: TGTGCCAGCAGCCAAGAGGGTAGCAATCAGCCCCAGCATTTT. It translates to CASSQEGSNQPQHF.

This clonotype showed up just a few times. V gene TRBV28 combines with J gene TRBJ2-3; a possible D gene is TRBD1 (5 bases). The CDR3 is 16 amino acids. Per germline, CDR1 MDHEN and CDR2 SYDVKM. Deletions cut 3 bases from V and 2 bases from J, with 15 bases between. The DNA of the CDR3 is TGTGCCAGCAGTTTTCGCACAGGTTCCCCCACAGATACGCAGTATTTT. It yields the protein CASSFRTGSPTDTQYF.

The V call is TRBV4-3, the J call TRBJ2-2; D is tentatively TRBD1 or TRBD2 (5 bases each). The CDR3 is 18 residues long. Germline loops: CDR1 LGHNA, CDR2 YSLEER. Trimming removed 0 bases at V and 1 base at J, with 15 bases between. The CDR3 bases are TGCGCCAGCAGCCAAGATCCCGGGACCCTGTGGAACACCGGGGAGCTGTTTTTT. It is translated as CASSQDPGTLWNTGELFF.